In this sample, the clone carrying this T cell receptor beta chain turned up once. This sample stems from a study of blood T cell repertoires in COVID-19. Turning to the study itself: COVID-19 samples collected from the United States, Italy and Spain covered acute and convalescent phases. PBMCs, B-cell-depleted T cells, or T cells provided the cDNA or gDNA that made up the material.

In the authors' workflow: It was from reference gene primer amplification that nucleated cell counts were estimated. Clones were sequenced by immunoSEQ multiplex PCR, and TCRdb holds only the in-frame ones, with some missing. V and J calls and clone size are copied from that table; D and trimming were computed from the DNA. This table has roughly 230,000 clones, over 80% appearing once. The CDR3 contains 14 residues. CDR1 is MNHEY and CDR2 is SVGAGI in the germline V gene. V dropped 0 bases and J dropped 6 bases, with 8 bases sitting between them. This clonotype originated in a woman aged 55-69 years with active or convalescent COVID-19. The gene calls are TRBV6-5 and TRBJ2-2; D perhaps matches TRBD2 (5 bases). The sequenced sample consisted of peripheral blood. CDR3 DNA: TGTGCCAGCAGTTACTCGAGGGTTGCCGGGGAGCTGTTTTTT. Its translation: CASSYSRVAGELFF.